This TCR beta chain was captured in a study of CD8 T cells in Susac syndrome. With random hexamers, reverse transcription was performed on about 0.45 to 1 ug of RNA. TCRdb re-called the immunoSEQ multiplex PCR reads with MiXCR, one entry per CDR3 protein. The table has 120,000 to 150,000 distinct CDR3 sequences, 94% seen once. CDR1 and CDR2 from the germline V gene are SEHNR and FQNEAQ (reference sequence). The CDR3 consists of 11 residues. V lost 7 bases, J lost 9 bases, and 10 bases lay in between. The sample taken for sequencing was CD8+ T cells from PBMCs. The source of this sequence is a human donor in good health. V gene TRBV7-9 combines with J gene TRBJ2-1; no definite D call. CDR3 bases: TGTGCCAGCAACCCGTCGGGTGAGCAGTTCTTC. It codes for CASNPSGEQFF.